These 26 T cell receptor beta chains came from one sample sequenced in a study of type 1 regulatory T cells. From the reads, TCRdb called clonotypes with MiXCR, one entry per CDR3 protein. This sample has 75,000 to 100,000 distinct CDR3 sequences; around a third occur once, and the top ten carry 2% to 2.5%. Material: CD4+ T cells, either the whole sample or a sorted fraction (not recorded which). These receptor sequences come from a human donor in good health.

This clonotype was counted between two and nine times. The rearrangement links TRBV10-3 to TRBJ2-7, with 7 positions matching TRBD1. The CDR3 sequence is 14 residues long. CDR1 ENHRY and CDR2 SYGVKD come from the germline V gene. The V gene end was trimmed by 4 bases and the J gene end by 2 bases; junction bases not matched to a gene: 5. CDR3 in amino acids: CAISGTGKTYEQYF. DNA for the CDR3: TGTGCCATCAGTGGGACAGGTAAAACCTACGAGCAGTACTTC.

This sequence joins TRBV6-5 and TRBJ2-3, with 12 bases identical to TRBD1. The V segment lost 8 bases and the J segment 4 bases; nucleotides outside the gene matches: 4. CDR1 MNHEY and CDR2 SVGAGI come from the germline V gene. The CDR3 is made up of 14 amino acids. CDR3 protein: CASSGTGGPDTQYF. CDR3 DNA: TGTGCCAGCTCGGGGACAGGGGGCCCAGATACGCAGTATTTT.

This clonotype was observed a single time. V gene TRBV7-9 combines with J gene TRBJ2-7, with 7 bases fitting TRBD1. CDR3 length: 17 amino acids. The V gene's germline CDR1 is SEHNR and CDR2 FQNEAQ (reference sequence). After removal of 1 base from V and 0 bases from J, the junction contained 9 bases not matched to a gene. CDR3 region: CASSLGKLRDSSYEQYF. The CDR3 nucleotides are TGTGCCAGCAGCTTAGGGAAGCTCCGGGACAGCTCCTACGAGCAGTACTTC.

This clonotype was observed a few times. The rearrangement joins TRBV7-9 to TRBJ2-5; 9 bases agree with TRBD2. The junction had 5 bases not matched to a gene; V was cut back by 5 bases and J by 4 bases. There are 14 residues in the CDR3. The germline CDR1 and CDR2 sequences are SEHNR and FQNEAQ (reference sequence). The CDR3 protein is CASSPSGAGETQYF. In DNA, the CDR3 is TGTGCCAGCAGCCCTAGCGGGGCGGGAGAGACCCAGTACTTC.

The J gene is TRBJ2-2, the V gene TRBV28; D gene unclear. There are 14 residues in the CDR3. Germline V CDR1 and CDR2: MDHEN, SYDVKM. V was shortened by 9 bases and J by 3 bases, with 14 bases between the two germline ends. CDR3 residues: CASKDSFDTGELFF. CDR3 DNA: TGTGCCAGTAAAGACTCCTTCGACACCGGGGAGCTGTTTTTT.

The J gene is TRBJ2-2, the V gene TRBV11-2; D is unclear. This CDR3 region has 14 residues. Trimming left V 2 bases short and J 2 bases short, with 6 bases between. Germline lookup yields CDR1 SGHAT and CDR2 FQNNGV. CDR3 coding DNA: TGTGCCAGCAGCTTAAGCCTTAACACCGGGGAGCTGTTTTTT. This gives the protein CASSLSLNTGELFF.

The V gene is TRBV7-8, the J gene TRBJ1-2; D might be TRBD1 (5 bases). The CDR3 has 14 amino acids. V lost 4 bases to trimming and J lost 6 bases, with 15 bases between them. Germline V gene data show CDR1 as SGHVS and CDR2 as FQNEAQ. CDR3 residues: CASSWAGVGDGYTF. The CDR3 nucleotides read TGTGCCAGCAGCTGGGCGGGGGTAGGCGATGGCTACACCTTC.

J is TRBJ2-1 and V is TRBV7-3; 12 bases are a match to TRBD2. Germline assignment: CDR1 SGHTA and CDR2 FQGTGA. The CDR3 totals 19 residues. After removal of 2 bases from V and 7 bases from J, the junction contained 15 bases not matched to a gene. CDR3 sequence: CASSLVGRGLGTSGNEQFF. CDR3 bases: TGTGCCAGCAGCTTAGTTGGTCGGGGGTTGGGGACTAGCGGGAATGAGCAGTTCTTC.

This clonotype was detected a few times. The rearrangement joins TRBV7-6 to TRBJ2-5, with D unresolved. Deletions cut 5 bases from V and 0 bases from J, with 25 bases between. This CDR3 contains 19 residues. Germline CDR1 SGHVS, CDR2 FNYEAQ. CDR3 DNA: TGTGCCAGCAGCAACTTCCTCCAACCGGGCCGCCACTACCAAGAGACCCAGTACTTC. It codes for CASSNFLQPGRHYQETQYF.

A few counts support this clonotype. The chain couples TRBV27 to TRBJ2-7, with TRBD2 identical over 12 bases. V was pared by 5 bases and J by 5 bases, with 7 bases of the junction left unmatched. This CDR3 is 15 amino acids long. CDR1 MNHEY and CDR2 SMNVEV come from the germline V gene (reference sequence). CDR3 protein: CASSPLAGGSDEQYF. CDR3 nucleotide sequence: TGTGCCAGCAGTCCACTAGCGGGAGGAAGCGACGAGCAGTACTTC.

The CDR3 loop is CASSSGRLTGGPQETQYF. The DNA for the CDR3 is TGTGCCAGCAGCTCCGGTCGGCTAACGGGAGGGCCACAAGAGACCCAGTACTTC. This rearrangement joins TRBV11-2 to TRBJ2-5, with TRBD2 identical over 8 bases. The J segment lost 2 bases and the V segment lost 4 bases, leaving 15 bases of the junction unmatched. The germline CDR1 and CDR2 sequences are SGHAT and FQNNGV. The CDR3 sequence is 18 residues long.

This clonotype has only a few counts. This sequence joins TRBV3-1 and TRBJ2-2; D call uncertain. V was shortened by 0 bases and J by 7 bases, with 6 bases between the two germline ends. Per germline, CDR1 LGHDT and CDR2 YNNKEL (reference sequence). The CDR3 is 13 residues long. The CDR3 nucleotides are TGTGCCAGCAGCCAAGAGGGGATCGGGGAGCTGTTTTTT. Amino acid sequence: CASSQEGIGELFF.

This clonotype appeared a few times. CDR3 DNA: TGTGCCACCAGTCCGGGACTAGGTCCCCCTAGCATTCAGTACTTC. Its translation is CATSPGLGPPSIQYF. The V and J genes are TRBV15 and TRBJ2-4, with TRBD2 identical over 8 bases. With V trimmed by 6 bases and J by 9 bases, 13 bases remained unmatched. The CDR3 length is 15 residues. The germline CDR1 and CDR2 sequences are LNHNV and YYDKDF (reference sequence).

This clonotype turned up a few times. J is TRBJ1-1 and V is TRBV20-1; D gene uncertain. V lost 0 bases and J 1 base, leaving 9 bases between the germline ends. The CDR3 consists of 14 residues. The V gene's germline CDR1 is DFQATT and CDR2 SNEGSKA (reference sequence). CDR3 DNA sequence: TGCAGTGCTAGAGATTCGCGGACGAACACTGAAGCTTTCTTT. Its protein product is CSARDSRTNTEAFF.

This clonotype was observed a few times. The chain has TRBV29-1 and TRBJ2-7, with 7 bases that match TRBD1. Germline CDR1 is SQVTM and CDR2 is ANQGSEA. V lost 6 bases and J lost 3; bases outside the gene matches: 5. This CDR3 has 12 residues. The CDR3 reads CSVERQGYEQYF. The CDR3 region has the DNA TGCAGCGTGGAAAGACAGGGCTACGAGCAGTACTTC.

On this clonotype: Relative to the germline gene, one junction end is altered; a read error may explain this. The J gene is TRBJ2-4, the V gene TRBV19; the D gene is possibly TRBD2 (6 bases). The germline V gene has CDR1 LNHDA and CDR2 SQIVND (reference sequence). The CDR3 is 12 amino acids. CDR3 in DNA: TGTGCCAGTAGTATCGGGATAGCGGCTCCAAGGTTC. As protein: CASSIGIAAPRF.

This chain uses TRBV29-1 with TRBJ2-1; 8 bases align to TRBD2. Germline CDR1 is SQVTM and CDR2 is ANQGSEA. The CDR3 covers 18 residues. With V trimmed by 4 bases and J by 9 bases, 23 bases remained unmatched. CDR3 coding DNA: TGCAGCGTTGCTATCCACCCTGTAACTAGCGGAGGTAGCAGTGAGCAGTTCTTC. Encoded protein: CSVAIHPVTSGGSSEQFF.

V is TRBV6-5 and J is TRBJ1-1; 9 nucleotides match TRBD1. In germline, CDR1 is MNHEY, CDR2 SVGAGI. V was clipped by 6 bases and J by 4 bases; unmatched bases: 12. CDR3 length: 16 residues. As DNA, the CDR3 is TGTGCCAGCAGCAAGAACAGGGGGCATCGGGTCACTGAAGCTTTCTTT. Protein product: CASSKNRGHRVTEAFF.

The gene calls are TRBV14 and TRBJ1-1, with no clear D. CDR1 and CDR2 (germline): SGHDN, FVKESK. The CDR3 sequence is 15 residues long. Trimming left V 4 bases short and J 2 bases short, with 14 bases between. The CDR3 bases are TGTGCCAGCAGCCCCCGGAAGGGTGGCAACACTGAAGCTTTCTTT. It specifies CASSPRKGGNTEAFF.

The genes are TRBV15 and TRBJ2-4; D not certain. The V gene lost 0 bases and the J gene lost 2 bases, with 8 bases spanning the gap. Germline CDR1 is LNHNV and CDR2 is YYDKDF (reference sequence). The CDR3 extends over 15 amino acids. The CDR3 DNA reads TGTGCCACCAGCAGAGATGGAAGCTCCAAAAACATTCAGTACTTC. It encodes CATSRDGSSKNIQYF.

This chain uses TRBV20-1 with TRBJ2-3; D is unresolved. Per germline, CDR1 DFQATT and CDR2 SNEGSKA (reference sequence). The CDR3 loop spans 12 amino acids. The CDR3 DNA reads as TGCGCACCCCTAGAGAGCACAGATACGCAGTATTTT. Its protein product is CAPLESTDTQYF.

This clonotype was counted between two and nine times. The chain uses TRBV10-3 and TRBJ2-1; TRBD1 agrees at 8 bases. J gave up 6 bases and V 11 bases, and 15 bases lay outside the gene matches. The length of the CDR3 is 15 residues. Germline loops: CDR1 ENHRY, CDR2 SYGVKD. CDR3 in amino acids: CAAGAGTGNGNEQFF. CDR3 DNA sequence: TGTGCCGCCGGTGCGGGGACAGGTAACGGCAATGAGCAGTTCTTC.

This chain joins TRBV5-1 and TRBJ2-7, with D perhaps matching TRBD2 (5 bases). Germline values: CDR1 SGHRS, CDR2 YFSETQ. This CDR3 has 13 amino acids. V lost 4 bases, J lost 5 bases, and 13 bases lay in between. The CDR3 bases are TGCGCCAGCAGCGTCGTGGAGGCCGACGAGCAGTACTTC. Translated: CASSVVEADEQYF.

This clonotype was recorded a few times. The J gene is TRBJ2-1, the V gene TRBV21-1; the D call TRBD2 from the table was never checked on the DNA. TRBV21-1 is recorded as a pseudogene. The CDR3 covers 16 residues. The CDR3 region is CASSKDHGSRYNEQFF. The CDR3 region has the DNA TGTGCCAGCAGCAAAGATCACGGGAGCAGGTACAATGAGCAGTTCTTC.

The CDR3 coding sequence is TGCAGTGCTAGAATACGGGGGGGGGGCGCAGATACGCAGTATTTT. This codes for CSARIRGGGADTQYF. The rearrangement links TRBV20-1 to TRBJ2-3; 8 bases map to TRBD2. Germline CDR1 DFQATT, CDR2 SNEGSKA (reference sequence). This CDR3 contains 15 residues. V was pared by 2 bases and J by 4 bases, with 8 bases of the junction left unmatched.

This chain links TRBV5-1 with TRBJ2-2, with 7 bases that match TRBD1. Unmatched junction bases numbered 9, after V lost 7 bases and J lost 3 bases. The germline CDR1 and CDR2 sequences are SGHRS and YFSETQ. This CDR3 has 15 amino acids. The CDR3 sequence: CASSDRASDTGELFF. The CDR3 DNA reads as TGCGCCAGCTCAGACAGGGCCTCGGACACCGGGGAGCTGTTTTTT.